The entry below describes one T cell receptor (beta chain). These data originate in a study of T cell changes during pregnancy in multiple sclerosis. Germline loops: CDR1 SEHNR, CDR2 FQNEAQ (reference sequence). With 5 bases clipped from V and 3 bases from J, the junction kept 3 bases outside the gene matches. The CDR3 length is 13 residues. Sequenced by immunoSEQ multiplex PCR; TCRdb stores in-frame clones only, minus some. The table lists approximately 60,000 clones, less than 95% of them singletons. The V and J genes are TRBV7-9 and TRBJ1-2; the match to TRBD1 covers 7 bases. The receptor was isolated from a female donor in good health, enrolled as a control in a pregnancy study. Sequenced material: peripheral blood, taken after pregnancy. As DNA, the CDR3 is TGTGCCAGCAGCCTTGACAGGGACTATGGCTACACCTTC. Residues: CASSLDRDYGYTF.